Listed below are T cell receptor beta chains from one sample, sequenced in a study of blood T cell repertoires in COVID-19. Sequencing was performed with immunoSEQ multiplex PCR; in TCRdb, only in-frame clones are kept and a portion is missing. The sample records 200,000 to 250,000 clones, about 90% being singletons. The specimen sequenced was PBMCs or T cells enriched from blood (not recorded which). All receptors come from a woman aged 18-30 years who had recovered from COVID-19. Each CDR3 is given with its conserved first and last residue. The order of the fields is V gene, clone size, J gene, D gene, CDR3 DNA, CDR3 protein. D genes are given only for firm matches. The size of a clone is reported for some rows only, either as once, few or many, or as a class for expanded clones.

TRBV24-1	-	TRBJ1-2	TRBD1	TGTGCCACCAGTGACCCGGACAGGGGTAATGGCTACACCTTC	CATSDPDRGNGYTF
TRBV6-1	once	TRBJ1-1	-	TGTGCCAGCAGTGAATCCCCTCAGTCGGGCACTGAAGCTTTCTTT	CASSESPQSGTEAFF
TRBV7-3	-	TRBJ2-6	TRBD2	TGTGCCAGCAGCCATGGGGGGGCTGGGGCCAACGTCCTGACTTTC	CASSHGGAGANVLTF
TRBV19	once	TRBJ1-2	TRBD1	TGTGCCAGTAGTCACAGGGGGCGCATCTATGGCTACACCTTC	CASSHRGRIYGYTF
TRBV7-8	-	TRBJ1-2	-	TGTGCCAGCAGCCCAGAGGGTTTTCGGCGCTACACCTTC	CASSPEGFRRYTF
TRBV5-6	-	TRBJ1-1	TRBD1	TGTGCCAGCAGCGTACAGGGGGCAGTGAACACTGAAGCTTTCTTT	CASSVQGAVNTEAFF
TRBV28	-	TRBJ1-6	-	TGTGCCAGCAGTTCAGGGGACACAAGATATAATTCACCCCTCCACTTT	CASSSGDTRYNSPLHF
TRBV29-1	-	TRBJ1-2	TRBD1	TGCAGCGTTGTTGGGACAGGGAGTAATGGCTACACCTTC	CSVVGTGSNGYTF
TRBV4-1	-	TRBJ1-4	TRBD1	TGCGCCAGCAGCCAACCCCTCTTTGGACAGGAGGGGCGAAAACTGTTTTTT	CASSQPLFGQEGRKLFF
TRBV3-1/TRBV3-2	-	TRBJ1-2	TRBD1	TGTGCCAGCAGCCAAGACCGGGACAGGGGGGATGGCTACACCTTC	CASSQDRDRGDGYTF
TRBV7-9	-	TRBJ2-2	-	TGTGCCAGCAGCGAACTGGGGGCGTGGGAGCTGTTTTTT	CASSELGAWELFF
TRBV5-6	-	TRBJ2-1	-	TGTGCCAGCAGCTTGGAGGTGGGGGGGCTCTACAATGAGCAGTTCTTC	CASSLEVGGLYNEQFF
TRBV3-1/TRBV3-2	-	TRBJ1-2	TRBD1	TGTGCCAGCAGCCAAGATGGGACAGGGCATGGCTACACCTTC	CASSQDGTGHGYTF
TRBV14	-	TRBJ2-7	-	TGTGCCAGCAGCCAAGACGAGTACTTC	CASSQDEYF
TRBV24-1	-	TRBJ2-5	TRBD2	TGTGCCACCGGCCCAAGTCGGGGGGAAGAGACCCAGTACTTC	CATGPSRGEETQYF
TRBV9	-	TRBJ2-3	TRBD2	TGTGCCAGCAGCCACCCCGGGACTAGCGCTAATCTATACACAGATACGCAGTATTTT	CASSHPGTSANLYTDTQYF
TRBV27	once	TRBJ1-2	-	TGTGCCAGCAGCCTAGGCAGAGACGGCTATGGCTACACCTTC	CASSLGRDGYGYTF
TRBV27	-	TRBJ1-1	TRBD1	TGTGCCAGCAGTTTATCATTCCTGCCGGGACAGGGCGAAATGGTTAATGAAGCTTTCTTT	CASSLSFLPGQGEMVNEAFF
TRBV19	-	TRBJ2-3	-	TGTGCCAGTAGTATTATATTGGGGGGACGACCGGGAGATACGCAGTATTTT	CASSIILGGRPGDTQYF
TRBV5-5	many	TRBJ2-1	-	TGTGCCAGCAACAAAAATTCCAGCCGGCTAGCATCCAATGAGCAGTTCTTC	CASNKNSSRLASNEQFF
TRBV29-1	-	TRBJ1-5	TRBD1	TGCAGCGTGCAGGGGGCCGGCAATCAGCCCCAGCATTTT	CSVQGAGNQPQHF
TRBV3-1/TRBV3-2	-	TRBJ2-1	TRBD2	TGTGCCAGCAGCCAAGAGCAGGGACTAGCGGGGAGCTCCTACAATGAGCAGTTCTTC	CASSQEQGLAGSSYNEQFF
TRBV18	-	TRBJ2-5	-	TGTGCCAGCTCACCTTCCAGGGGCCTTTTTCAGGAGACCCAGTACTTC	CASSPSRGLFQETQYF
TRBV18	-	TRBJ1-2	-	TGTGCCAGCTCACCGCGGGGAAGGGGCTACACCTTC	CASSPRGRGYTF
TRBV6-5	-	TRBJ2-2	TRBD2	TGTGCCAGCAGGCCGGGACTAGCGAACACCGGGGAGCTGTTTTTT	CASRPGLANTGELFF